This entry features one T cell receptor (beta chain) sequence. The repertoire was sequenced with immunoSEQ multiplex PCR; TCRdb's copy has only in-frame clones and lacks some. This sample has tens of thousands of clones, with around 79% found just once. Germline V gene data show CDR1 as SGHRS and CDR2 as YFSETQ. There are 12 residues in the CDR3. V was clipped by 0 bases and J by 5 bases, with 5 bases between them. This record comes from a study of blood T cell repertoires in COVID-19. The V call is TRBV5-1, the J call TRBJ2-5; the D is unclear. The clonotype comes from a man in his sixties with active or convalescent COVID-19. The sample comprised peripheral blood. CDR3 loop: CASSLAGETQYF. CDR3 nucleotides: TGCGCCAGCAGCTTGGCCGGGGAGACCCAGTACTTC.